This paragraph covers one T cell receptor beta chain sequence. A primer in the constant region served to generate TCR beta cDNA from approximately 500 ng of total RNA. Slightly modified ARM-PCR, run as three nested multiplex PCR rounds, produced the TCR beta libraries. The two initial PCR rounds, roughly 9 cycles each, used TRBV1-TRBV30 forward and C-beta reverse primers. TCRdb independently ran MiXCR on the multiplex PCR reads; one entry per CDR3 protein. The sample has about 78,000 distinct CDR3 sequences, 65% to 75% seen once. The entry originates in a study of tumor-infiltrating lymphocytes in primary liver carcinoma. Background on the study: Stage T1-T3 N0M0 and a size of roughly 4 to 10 cm characterized the tumors.

CDR3 length: 15 amino acids. Germline V gene lookup returns CDR1 MNHEY and CDR2 SVGAGI. V shed 6 bases and J shed 5 bases, with 19 bases lying between them. Scientists recovered RNA and DNA together from roughly 21-30 mg of unsorted bulk tissue. The chain recombines TRBV6-5 with TRBJ1-1; the D is unclear. This TCR was sampled from a woman aged 55-69 years with primary liver carcinoma and hepatitis B virus infection. Source material: liver tumor tissue from sampling region 4. Stated subset: tumor region T4, right-lateral pole. The CDR3 protein is CASRWSSGMGTEAFF. CDR3 DNA sequence: TGTGCCAGCAGATGGTCGTCGGGGATGGGTACTGAAGCTTTCTTT.